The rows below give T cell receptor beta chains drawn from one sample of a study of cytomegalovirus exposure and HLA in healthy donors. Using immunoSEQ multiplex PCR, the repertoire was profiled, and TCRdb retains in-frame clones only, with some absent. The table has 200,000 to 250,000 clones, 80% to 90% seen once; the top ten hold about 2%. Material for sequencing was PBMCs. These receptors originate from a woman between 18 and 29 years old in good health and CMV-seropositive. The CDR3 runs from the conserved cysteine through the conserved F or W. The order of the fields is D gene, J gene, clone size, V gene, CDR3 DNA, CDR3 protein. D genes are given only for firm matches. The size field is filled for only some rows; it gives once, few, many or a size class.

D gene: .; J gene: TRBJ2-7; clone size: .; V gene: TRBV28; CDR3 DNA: TGTGCCACTAATCCGACAGGCAACTCCTACGAGCAGTACTTC; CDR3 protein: CATNPTGNSYEQYF
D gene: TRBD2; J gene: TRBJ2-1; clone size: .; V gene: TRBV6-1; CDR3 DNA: TGTGCCAGCAGTGACCGCGGGGGCGGGAGGAGGCTTTACAATGAGCAGTTCTTC; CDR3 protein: CASSDRGGGRRLYNEQFF
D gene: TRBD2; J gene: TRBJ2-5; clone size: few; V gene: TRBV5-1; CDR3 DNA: TGCGCCAGCAGCTTCAGGACTAGCGGACAAGAGACCCAGTACTTC; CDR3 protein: CASSFRTSGQETQYF
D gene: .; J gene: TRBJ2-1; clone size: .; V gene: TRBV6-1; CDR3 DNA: TGTGCCAGCAGTCCCGAGGATGAGCAGTTCTTC; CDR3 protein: CASSPEDEQFF
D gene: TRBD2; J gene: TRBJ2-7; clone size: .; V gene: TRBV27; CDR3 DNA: TGTGCCAGCAGTGGCGGACTAGCGGGGTCGGGAGAGCAGTACTTC; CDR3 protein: CASSGGLAGSGEQYF
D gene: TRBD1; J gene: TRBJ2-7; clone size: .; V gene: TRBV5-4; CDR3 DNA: TGTGCCAGCAGCCCCTGGGACAGGGGGGGCGACGAGCAGTACTTC; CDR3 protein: CASSPWDRGGDEQYF
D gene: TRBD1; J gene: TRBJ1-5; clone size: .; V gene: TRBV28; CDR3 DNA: TGTGCCAGCAGTTGGACAGGGTTAAATCAGCCCCAGCATTTT; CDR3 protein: CASSWTGLNQPQHF
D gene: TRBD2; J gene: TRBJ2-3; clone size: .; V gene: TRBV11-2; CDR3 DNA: TGTGCCAGCAGCAATGCGGGCGGGAGGGGGGATACGCAGTATTTT; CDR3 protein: CASSNAGGRGDTQYF
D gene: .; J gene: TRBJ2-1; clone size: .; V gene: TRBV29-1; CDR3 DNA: TGCAGCGTGAAAGGGGGCTCCTACAATGAGCAGTTCTTC; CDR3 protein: CSVKGGSYNEQFF
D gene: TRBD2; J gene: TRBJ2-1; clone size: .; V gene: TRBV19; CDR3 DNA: TGTGCCAGCGAGACTAGCGGAAAATACAATGAGCAGTTCTTC; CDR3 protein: CASETSGKYNEQFF